Listed here is a single T cell receptor beta chain. CDR3 length: 12 amino acids. The V and J ends lost 6 bases and 4 bases respectively, with 9 bases between them. This sample stems from a study of control samples from healthy donors and cancer patients. Sequencing used immunoSEQ multiplex PCR; TCRdb keeps in-frame clones, though not all of them. The data hold about 28,000 clones, with 90% to 95% observed a single time. This receptor was obtained from a man aged 50-60 years with lung cancer. Sequencing was done on a sample of PBMCs. The genes are TRBV12-3 or TRBV12-4 and TRBJ1-2; D uncertain. CDR3 sequence: CASSAQIYGYTF. The CDR3 DNA reads as TGTGCCAGCAGCGCGCAGATCTATGGCTACACCTTC.